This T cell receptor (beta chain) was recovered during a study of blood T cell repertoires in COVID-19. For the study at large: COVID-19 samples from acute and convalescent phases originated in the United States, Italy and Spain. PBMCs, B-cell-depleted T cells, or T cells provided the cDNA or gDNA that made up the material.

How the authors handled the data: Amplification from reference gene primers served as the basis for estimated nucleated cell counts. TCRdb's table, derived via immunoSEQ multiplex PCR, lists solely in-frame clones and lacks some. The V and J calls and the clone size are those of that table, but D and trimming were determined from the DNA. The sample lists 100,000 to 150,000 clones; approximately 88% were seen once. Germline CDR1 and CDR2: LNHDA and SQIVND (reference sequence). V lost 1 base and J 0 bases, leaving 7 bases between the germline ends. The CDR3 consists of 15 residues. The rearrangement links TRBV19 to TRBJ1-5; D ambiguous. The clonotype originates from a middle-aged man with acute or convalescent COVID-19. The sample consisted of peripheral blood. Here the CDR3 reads CASSIGSASNQPQHF. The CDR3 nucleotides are TGTGCCAGTAGTATAGGCAGTGCTAGCAATCAGCCCCAGCATTTT. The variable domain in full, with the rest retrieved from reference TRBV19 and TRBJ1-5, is DGGITQSPKYLFRKEGQNVTLSCEQNLNHDAMYWYRQDPGQGLRLIYYSQIVNDFQKGDIAEGYSVSREKKESFPLTVTSAQKNPTAFYLCASSIGSASNQPQHFGDGTRLSIL.